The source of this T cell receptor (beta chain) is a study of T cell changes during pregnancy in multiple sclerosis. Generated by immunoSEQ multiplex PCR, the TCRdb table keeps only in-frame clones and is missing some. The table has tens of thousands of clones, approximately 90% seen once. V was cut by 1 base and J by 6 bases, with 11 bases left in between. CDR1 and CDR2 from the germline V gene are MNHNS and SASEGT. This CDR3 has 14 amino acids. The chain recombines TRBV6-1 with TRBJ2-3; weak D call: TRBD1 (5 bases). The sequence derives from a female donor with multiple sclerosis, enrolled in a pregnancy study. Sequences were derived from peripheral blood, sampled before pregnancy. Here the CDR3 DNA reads TGTGCCAGCAGTGAAGACAGGTTGGCGGATACGCAGTATTTT. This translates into CASSEDRLADTQYF.